This TCR beta chain was profiled in a study of blood T cell repertoires in COVID-19. Study-wide background: Nucleic acid was either cDNA or gDNA, and it came from T cells, B-cell-depleted T cells, or PBMCs.

Some clones are missing from TCRdb's copy, which holds only in-frame ones; the method was immunoSEQ multiplex PCR. In the table there are more than 150,000 clones, almost 80% of which are singletons. This clone was recorded a few times. Germline V gene sequence: CDR1 LGHDT, CDR2 YNNKEL (reference sequence). This CDR3 has 12 amino acids. Trimming took off 0 bases at V and 8 bases at J, with 7 bases between the two ends. The clonotype comes from a man in his sixties with active or convalescent COVID-19. The sequenced sample consisted of peripheral blood. The genes are TRBV3-1 (or the pseudogene TRBV3-2) and TRBJ1-1, with D unresolved. CDR3 region: CASSQEPGEAFF. CDR3 DNA sequence: TGTGCCAGCAGCCAAGAGCCAGGAGAAGCTTTCTTT.